This T cell receptor (beta chain) is drawn from a study of blood T cell repertoires in COVID-19. Across the whole study: Samples came from the United States, Italy and Spain, spanning acute and convalescent COVID-19.

Participant ages covered about 18 to 89 years across about two dozen US areas. Cohort 3 recovery required two negative PCRs, clearance, or symptom resolution. Per the original data handling: Amplification of reference gene primers provided the estimated nucleated cell counts. Some clones are missing from TCRdb's copy, which holds only in-frame ones; the method was immunoSEQ multiplex PCR. That table gives V, J and clone size, and the DNA gave D and trimming. The table lists about 250,000 clones, approximately 84% of them singletons. CDR1 is SQVTM and CDR2 is ANQGSEA in the germline V gene. CDR3 length: 18 amino acids. V shed 2 bases, J shed 2 bases, and the junction held 13 bases outside the gene matches.

The receptor comes from a man aged 40-50 years who had recovered from COVID-19. Sequenced sample: PBMCs or T cells enriched from blood (not recorded which). This sequence joins TRBV29-1 and TRBJ2-1; 9 nucleotides align to TRBD2. CDR3 DNA: TGCAGCGTTGAATCGTCTAGCGGGATAGAGTGGACCTACAATGAGCAGTTCTTC. It is translated as CSVESSSGIEWTYNEQFF.